The present T cell receptor beta chain was sequenced within a study of human T cells and chemical hapten exposure (dated by TCRdb to the early 2020s). Context from the whole study: Libraries were pooled for sequencing, and per-sample TCR yields varied mainly because of small differences in library volumes within the pool. Peripheral blood TCR repertoire changes were tracked in vivo in alopecia patients during primary and secondary sensitization to the hapten diphenylcyclopropenone (DPC). Both TCR alpha and TCR beta chains were sequenced from each blood RNA sample. What the research found in general, with its limitations: DPC sensitization did not change the number of TCRs with a frequency above 1 in 1000, and there was no evidence of changes in global repertoire structure. Repeated subsampling changed both the strength of the expansion versus patch-test correlation and the threshold at which the correlation became significant.

Measured from the cysteine to the phenylalanine, the CDR3 is 12 residues long. Just CDR3 DNA is preserved here, 36 bases in frame from base 1. V loses 5 bases, J loses 4 bases, and the germline ends lie 9 bases apart. The germline V gene encodes CDR1 PRHDT and CDR2 FYEKMQ (reference sequence). The library came from RACE. Sequencing instrument: NextSeq 500. During library preparation, unique molecular identifiers were attached to individual cDNA molecules so that TCRs could be counted in a quantitative, reproducible way. As for how the authors treated the data: Samples had a median of 95,638 TCRs, with a range from about 23,224 to 750,000. V, J and CDR3 annotation of the TCR reads was performed with the Decombinator software suite. For the PS versus PT1 abundance plots, all samples were subsampled to the same number of TCRs (28,000). Expanded TCRs were defined as absent before sensitization and observed at least eight times at the 2-week time point. The raw public data were reprocessed by TCRdb itself: fastp quality trimming at Q25, MiXCR clonotype calling, in-frame beta chains only. Every entry covers one CDR3 protein and lists the most common genes and DNA from its rows. TCRdb, not the original authors, processed these V and J calls. Within this sample are 65,000 or so distinct CDR3 sequences, with 5.5% to 7.5% of them counted one time only. Roughly 3.4% of the sample is taken by the ten largest.

What the time point label conveys for this sample: healthy volunteer bleed at 6 weeks. Unfractionated whole blood was collected in Tempus Blood RNA tubes, and total RNA was extracted from that blood. As TCR sequencing controls, five healthy volunteers were used, with blood taken at day 0, 2 weeks and 6 weeks. This clonotype was seen many times. Its antigen specificity is not known. No base qualities exist here, and no much larger clone lies one base off it. The chain is assembled from TRBV13 and TRBJ2-7, with no D gene named confidently. This clonotype was obtained from a female donor in good health. Some clones in this sample may be carry-over from other donors' samples. Input material: whole blood. Here the CDR3 is given as CASSPGRYEQYF. The DNA is TGTGCCAGCAGCCCCGGCCGGTACGAGCAGTACTTC. Where the CDR3 stops, the reference TRBV13 and TRBJ2-7 genes take over; the full variable domain is AAGVIQSPRHLIKEKRETATLKCYPIPRHDTVYWYQQGPGQDPQFLISFYEKMQSDKGSIPDRFSAQQFSDYHSELNMSSLELGDSALYFCASSPGRYEQYFGPGTRLTVT.